The entry that follows covers one T cell receptor (beta chain) sequence. Its antigen remains unknown. The CDR3 is made up of 19 amino acids. Germline CDR1 SGHRS, CDR2 YFSETQ. The J segment lost 2 bases and the V segment lost 4 bases, leaving 14 bases of the junction unmatched. This sample was taken from a study of neoadjuvant anti-PD-1 for oral cavity cancer. Study-wide findings and caveats: Only three patients per response group were TCR-analyzed; validation needed.

Profiling relied on immunoSEQ multiplex PCR, and the TCRdb table lists in-frame clones only, not all of them. The sample includes around 15,000 clones, 60% to 80% seen only once; the top ten take about 2.6%. Patients were newly diagnosed with stage II-IVA oral cavity squamous cell carcinoma without prior systemic or radiation treatment. The TCR originated in a person between 40 and 80 years old with oral cavity squamous cell carcinoma. Sequencing was performed on PBMCs, taken before nivolumab (anti-PD-1) treatment. The chain has TRBV5-1 and TRBJ2-1; 11 bases align to TRBD2. The CDR3, as DNA: TGCGCCAGCAGCCAGAACCTTATAGCGGGAGGGCCCCCCTACAATGAGCAGTTCTTC. This codes for CASSQNLIAGGPPYNEQFF. Complete variable domain (other parts from reference TRBV5-1 and TRBJ2-1): KAGVTQTPRYLIKTRGQQVTLSCSPISGHRSVSWYQQTPGQGLQFLFEYFSETQRNKGNFPGRFSGRQFSNSRSEMNVSTLELGDSALYLCASSQNLIAGGPPYNEQFFGPGTRLTVL.